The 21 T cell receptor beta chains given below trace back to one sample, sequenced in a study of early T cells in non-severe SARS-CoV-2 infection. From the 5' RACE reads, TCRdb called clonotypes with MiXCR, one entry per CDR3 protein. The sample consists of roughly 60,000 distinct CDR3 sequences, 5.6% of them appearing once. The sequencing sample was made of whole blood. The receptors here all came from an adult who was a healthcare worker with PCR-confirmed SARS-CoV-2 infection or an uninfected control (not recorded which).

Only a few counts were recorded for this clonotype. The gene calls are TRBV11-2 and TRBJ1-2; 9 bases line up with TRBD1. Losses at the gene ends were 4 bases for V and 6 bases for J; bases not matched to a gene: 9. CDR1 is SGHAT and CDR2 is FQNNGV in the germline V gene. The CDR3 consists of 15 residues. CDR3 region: CASSSHRGRYHGYTF. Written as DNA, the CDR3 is TGTGCCAGCAGCTCCCACAGGGGGCGATACCATGGCTACACCTTC.

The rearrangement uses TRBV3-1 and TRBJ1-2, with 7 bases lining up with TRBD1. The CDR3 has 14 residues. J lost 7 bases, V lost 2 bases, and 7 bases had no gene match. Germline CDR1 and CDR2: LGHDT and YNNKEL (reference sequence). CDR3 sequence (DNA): TGTGCCAGCAGCCAAATGACAGGGAGGTCTGGCTACACCTTC. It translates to CASSQMTGRSGYTF.

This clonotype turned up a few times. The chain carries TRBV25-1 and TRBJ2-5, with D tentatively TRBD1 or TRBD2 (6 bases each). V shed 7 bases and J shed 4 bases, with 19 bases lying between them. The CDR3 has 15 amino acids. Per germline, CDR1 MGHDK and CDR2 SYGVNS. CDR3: CASTLGAGRGETQYF. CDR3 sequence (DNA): TGTGCCAGCACCCTGGGGGCGGGGCGGGGAGAGACCCAGTACTTC.

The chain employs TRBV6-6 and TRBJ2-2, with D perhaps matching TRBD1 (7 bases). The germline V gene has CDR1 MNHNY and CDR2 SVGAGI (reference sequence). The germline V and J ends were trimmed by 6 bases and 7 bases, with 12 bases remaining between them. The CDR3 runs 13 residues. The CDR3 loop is CASRDREVGELFF. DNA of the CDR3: TGTGCCAGCAGAGACAGGGAGGTCGGGGAGCTGTTTTTT.

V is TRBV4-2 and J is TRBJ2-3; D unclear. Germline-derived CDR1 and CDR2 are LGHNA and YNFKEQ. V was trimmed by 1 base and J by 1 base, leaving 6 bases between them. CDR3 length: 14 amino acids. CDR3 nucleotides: TGTGCCAGCAGCCAAGTATCAGGCACAGATACGCAGTATTTT. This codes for CASSQVSGTDTQYF.

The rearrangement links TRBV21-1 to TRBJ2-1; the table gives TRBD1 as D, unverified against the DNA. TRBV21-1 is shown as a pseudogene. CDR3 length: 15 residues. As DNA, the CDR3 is TGTGCCAGCCTACCTAGGGGGGCCTCCTACAATGAGCAGTTCTTC. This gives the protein CASLPRGASYNEQFF.

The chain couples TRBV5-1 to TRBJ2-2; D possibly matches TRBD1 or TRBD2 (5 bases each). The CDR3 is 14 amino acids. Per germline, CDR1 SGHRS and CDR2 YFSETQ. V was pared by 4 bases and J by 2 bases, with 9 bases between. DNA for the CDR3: TGCGCCAGCAGCGAGGGACCAAACACCGGGGAGCTGTTTTTT. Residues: CASSEGPNTGELFF.

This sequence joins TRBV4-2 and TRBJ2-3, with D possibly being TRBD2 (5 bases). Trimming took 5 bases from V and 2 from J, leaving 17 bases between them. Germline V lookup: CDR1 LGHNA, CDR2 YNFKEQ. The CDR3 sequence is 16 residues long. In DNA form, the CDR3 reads TGTGCCAGCAGCTCGAGGGCTGGAGCGCCCACAGATACGCAGTATTTT. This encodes CASSSRAGAPTDTQYF.

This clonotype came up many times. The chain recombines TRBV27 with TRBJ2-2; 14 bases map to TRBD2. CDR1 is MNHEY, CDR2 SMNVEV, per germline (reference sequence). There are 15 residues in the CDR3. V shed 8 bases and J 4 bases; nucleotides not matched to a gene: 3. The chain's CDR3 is CASGTSGRFTGELFF. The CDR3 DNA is TGTGCCAGCGGGACTAGCGGGAGATTCACCGGGGAGCTGTTTTTT.

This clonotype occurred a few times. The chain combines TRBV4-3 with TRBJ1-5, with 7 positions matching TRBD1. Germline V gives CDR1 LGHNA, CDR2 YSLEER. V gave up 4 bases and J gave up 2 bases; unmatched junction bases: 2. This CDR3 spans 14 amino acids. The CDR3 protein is CASSRTGGNQPQHF. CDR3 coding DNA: TGCGCCAGCAGCCGGACAGGAGGCAATCAGCCCCAGCATTTT.

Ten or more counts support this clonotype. CDR3 amino acids: CASSLRLRETQYF. The CDR3 DNA follows: TGCGCCAGCAGCTTGAGGCTCAGAGAGACCCAGTACTTC. The chain links TRBV5-1 to TRBJ2-5, with D hard to call. The CDR3 consists of 13 residues. Germline V gene lookup returns CDR1 SGHRS and CDR2 YFSETQ. Trimming cost V 1 base and J 4 bases, with 8 bases left between them. The whole variable domain, remainder taken from reference TRBV5-1 and TRBJ2-5, is KAGVTQTPRYLIKTRGQQVTLSCSPISGHRSVSWYQQTPGQGLQFLFEYFSETQRNKGNFPGRFSGRQFSNSRSEMNVSTLELGDSALYLCASSLRLRETQYFGPGTRLLVL.

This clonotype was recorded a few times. The CDR3 loop reads CATSRERGLRGEQYF. The CDR3 nucleotides are TGTGCCACCAGCAGAGAACGGGGGCTTAGAGGCGAGCAGTACTTC. The chain recombines TRBV15 with TRBJ2-7; possibly TRBD1 or TRBD2 for D (6 bases each). With 0 bases removed from V and 6 bases from J, the gap between germline ends came to 15 bases. The germline CDR1 and CDR2 sequences are LNHNV and YYDKDF (reference sequence). This CDR3 is 15 amino acids long.

Written as DNA, the CDR3 is TGCAGCGTTGAAGGCGGGCCTAACTATGGCTACACCTTC. Protein product: CSVEGGPNYGYTF. The J gene is TRBJ1-2, the V gene TRBV29-1; D is unresolved. This CDR3 is built from 13 residues. Germline V lookup: CDR1 SQVTM, CDR2 ANQGSEA. V was clipped by 1 base and J by 0 bases, with 6 bases between them.

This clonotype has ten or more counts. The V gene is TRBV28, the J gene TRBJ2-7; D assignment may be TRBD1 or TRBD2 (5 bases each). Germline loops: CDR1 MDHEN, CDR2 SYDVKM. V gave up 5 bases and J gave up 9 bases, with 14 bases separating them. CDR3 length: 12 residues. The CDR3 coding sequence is TGTGCCAGCAGTGGGACGGGTATAGGGCAGTACTTC. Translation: CASSGTGIGQYF.

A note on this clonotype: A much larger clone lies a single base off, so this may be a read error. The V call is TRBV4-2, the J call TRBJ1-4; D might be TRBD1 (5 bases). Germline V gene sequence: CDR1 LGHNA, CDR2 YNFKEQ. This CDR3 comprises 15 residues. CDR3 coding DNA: TGTGCCACCAGCATAGGGACGGCGGCTAATGAAAAACTGTTTTTT. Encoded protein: CATSIGTAANEKLFF.

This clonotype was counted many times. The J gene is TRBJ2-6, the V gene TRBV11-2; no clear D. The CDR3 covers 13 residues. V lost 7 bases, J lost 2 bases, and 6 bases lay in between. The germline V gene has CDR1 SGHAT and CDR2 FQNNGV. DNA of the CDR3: TGTGCCAGCACTTACCCTGGGGCCAACGTCCTGACTTTC. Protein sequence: CASTYPGANVLTF. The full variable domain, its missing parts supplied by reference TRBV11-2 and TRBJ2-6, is EAGVAQSPRYKIIEKRQSVAFWCNPISGHATLYWYQQILGQGPKLLIQFQNNGVVDDSQLPKDRFSAERLKGVDSTLKIQPAKLEDSAVYLCASTYPGANVLTFGAGSRLTVL.

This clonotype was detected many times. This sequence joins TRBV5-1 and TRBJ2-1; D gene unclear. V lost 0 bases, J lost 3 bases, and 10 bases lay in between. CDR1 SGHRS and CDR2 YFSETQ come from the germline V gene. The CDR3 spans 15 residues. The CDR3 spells CASSLVGSFYNEQFF. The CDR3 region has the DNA TGCGCCAGCAGCTTGGTAGGTAGTTTCTACAATGAGCAGTTCTTC.

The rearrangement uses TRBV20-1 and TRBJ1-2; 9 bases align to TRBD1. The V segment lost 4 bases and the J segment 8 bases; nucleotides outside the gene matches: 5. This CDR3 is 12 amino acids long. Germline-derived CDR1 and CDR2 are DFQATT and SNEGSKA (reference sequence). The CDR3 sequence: CSAKWTGEGYTF. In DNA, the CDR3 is TGCAGTGCTAAGTGGACAGGGGAAGGCTACACCTTC.

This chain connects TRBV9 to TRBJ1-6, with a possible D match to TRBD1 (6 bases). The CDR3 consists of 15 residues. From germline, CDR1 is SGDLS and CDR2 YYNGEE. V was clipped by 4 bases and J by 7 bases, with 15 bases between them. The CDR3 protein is CASSQNRAPNSPLHF. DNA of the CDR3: TGTGCCAGCAGCCAGAACAGGGCCCCAAATTCACCCCTCCACTTT.

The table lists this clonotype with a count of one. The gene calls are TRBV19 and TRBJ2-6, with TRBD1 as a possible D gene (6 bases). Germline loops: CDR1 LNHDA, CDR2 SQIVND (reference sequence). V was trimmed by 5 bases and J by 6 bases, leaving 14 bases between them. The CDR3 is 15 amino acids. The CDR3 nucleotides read TGTGCCAGTAGTCCCAGGGGATCAGTGGCCAACGTCCTGACTTTC. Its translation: CASSPRGSVANVLTF.

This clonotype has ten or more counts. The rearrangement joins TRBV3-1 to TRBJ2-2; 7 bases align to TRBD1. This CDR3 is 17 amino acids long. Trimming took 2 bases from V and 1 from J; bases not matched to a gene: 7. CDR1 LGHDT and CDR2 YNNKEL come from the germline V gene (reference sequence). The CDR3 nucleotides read TGTGCCAGCAGCCAAACCCCGGGGACAGTGAACACCGGGGAGCTGTTTTTT. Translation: CASSQTPGTVNTGELFF.